Listed below are T cell receptor beta chains from one sample, sequenced in a study of regulatory T cells in long-lasting Graves disease. TCRdb fed the multiplex PCR reads into MiXCR, producing one record per CDR3 protein. The profile covers 240,000 or so distinct CDR3 sequences, with 20% appearing a single time and approximately 15% taken by the ten largest. This specimen was peripheral blood mononuclear cells (PBMCs), taken at new diagnosis, from a patient treated with antithyroid drugs. Receptors were obtained from a female donor with Graves disease. Both conserved end residues are part of each CDR3. A D gene is named only where the DNA matches it firmly. Expanded clones are given a class, and other clones once, few, many or no size at all.

j_call,d_call,v_call,clone_size,cdr3_aa,cdr3_nt
TRBJ2-5,TRBD2,TRBV5-1,.,CASTPARGGETQYF,TGCGCCAGCACCCCGGCGCGGGGGGGGGAGACCCAGTACTTC
TRBJ1-1,.,TRBV20-1,many,CSARAGQVNTEAFF,TGCAGTGCTAGAGCCGGACAAGTGAACACTGAAGCTTTCTTT
TRBJ2-7,.,TRBV28,many,CASSFRYEQYF,TGTGCCAGCAGTTTCCGCTACGAGCAGTACTTC
TRBJ2-2,.,TRBV5-1,.,CASSPGRTVNTGELFF,TGCGCCAGCAGCCCGGGGAGGACGGTGAACACCGGGGAGCTGTTTTTT
TRBJ2-5,.,TRBV2,many,CASGGLPQETQYF,TGTGCCAGCGGTGGACTACCCCAAGAGACCCAGTACTTC
TRBJ1-6,.,TRBV19,.,CASSLGLKSPLHF,TGTGCCAGTAGTCTGGGGTTGAAGTCACCCCTCCACTTT
TRBJ2-3,.,TRBV5-1,many,CASSLTEATDTQYF,TGCGCCAGCAGCTTGACAGAGGCCACAGATACGCAGTATTTT
TRBJ1-2,TRBD1,TRBV6-2/TRBV6-3,once,CASSSLTGARYGYTF,TGTGCCAGCAGTTCACTTACAGGGGCGCGTTATGGCTACACCTTC
TRBJ2-7,TRBD2,TRBV9,many,CASSDRLAGGEQYF,TGTGCCAGCAGCGACCGACTAGCGGGAGGGGAGCAGTACTTC
TRBJ2-2,.,TRBV6-1,many,CASIDGNTGELFF,TGTGCCAGCATTGACGGTAACACCGGGGAGCTGTTTTTT
TRBJ1-2,TRBD1,TRBV14,.,CASSQRDSRFDGYTF,TGTGCCAGCAGCCAAAGGGACAGCAGATTTGATGGCTACACCTTC
TRBJ2-1,.,TRBV2,many,CASRQRDESYNEQFF,TGTGCCAGCAGACAACGAGACGAAAGCTACAATGAGCAGTTCTTC
TRBJ1-1,TRBD1,TRBV7-2,many,CASSLTGGAYTEAFF,TGTGCCAGCAGCTTGACAGGGGGCGCATACACTGAAGCTTTCTTT
TRBJ1-5,.,TRBV4-1,.,CASGQGPGGGQPQHF,TGCGCCAGCGGCCAAGGGCCGGGGGGGGGACAGCCCCAGCATTTT
TRBJ2-5,.,TRBV28,many,CASSISEQETQYF,TGTGCCAGCAGTATTTCGGAACAAGAGACCCAGTACTTC
TRBJ2-2,TRBD1,TRBV28,many,CASSFATGGKTGELFF,TGTGCCAGCAGTTTTGCGACAGGGGGGAAGACCGGGGAGCTGTTTTTT
TRBJ2-5,.,TRBV7-2,many,CASSFDRLVETQYF,TGTGCCAGCAGCTTTGACAGGCTAGTTGAGACCCAGTACTTC
TRBJ1-3,.,TRBV27,.,CAGSSLSGGPGNTIYF,TGTGCCGGCAGTTCCCTCTCGGGGGGCCCTGGAAACACCATATATTTT
TRBJ2-2,.,TRBV4-3,few,CASSQERRGRTGELFF,TGCGCCAGCAGCCAAGAAAGGAGGGGGCGGACCGGGGAGCTGTTTTTT
TRBJ2-1,TRBD2,TRBV28,.,CASTTGGGFYNEQFF,TGTGCCAGCACCACCGGGGGGGGCTTCTACAATGAGCAGTTCTTC
TRBJ1-2,.,TRBV2,many,CASLAVGYYGYTF,TGTGCCAGCCTCGCGGTCGGGTACTATGGCTACACCTTC
TRBJ1-1,.,TRBV19,.,CASSIRRRESYTEAFF,TGTGCCAGTAGTATACGACGGAGGGAGAGTTACACTGAAGCTTTCTTT
TRBJ2-3,TRBD1,TRBV5-1,many,CASSSRDRVTDTQYF,TGCGCCAGCAGCTCAAGGGACAGGGTTACAGATACGCAGTATTTT
TRBJ2-3,.,TRBV6-2/TRBV6-3,.,CASSYGPNTDTQYF,TGTGCCAGCAGTTACGGGCCCAACACAGATACGCAGTATTTT
TRBJ1-4,TRBD1,TRBV11-2,.,CASSFPGDSYFNEKLFF,TGTGCCAGCAGCTTTCCTGGGGACAGCTACTTTAATGAAAAACTGTTTTTT
TRBJ2-7,.,TRBV7-2,many,CASSATSGEQYF,TGTGCCAGCAGCGCCACATCGGGCGAGCAGTACTTC
TRBJ2-4,.,TRBV4-2,few,CASSQGFKVSAKNIQYF,TGTGCCAGCAGCCAAGGGTTCAAGGTGTCGGCCAAAAACATTCAGTACTTC
TRBJ1-5,TRBD1,TRBV24-1,many,CATSDSSGGRGPQHF,TGTGCCACCAGTGATTCATCAGGGGGCAGGGGGCCCCAGCATTTT